This T cell receptor (beta chain) was identified in a study of T cell responses to AZD1222 COVID-19 vaccine. The assay was immunoSEQ multiplex PCR, and TCRdb's table has in-frame clones only and misses some. The data hold approximately 150,000 clones, with approximately 90% observed a single time. This clone was observed once. Its antigen remains unknown. General observations from the study: Clonal diversity may have been underestimated in mostly white British donors.

V lost 8 bases and J lost 3, with 8 bases in between. The germline gives CDR1 MDHEN, CDR2 SYDVKM. CDR3 length: 11 amino acids. This chain connects TRBV28 to TRBJ2-7; D uncertain. The TCR was taken from an adult who received the AZD1222 COVID-19 vaccine. This specimen consisted of peripheral blood, obtained 28 days after the second AZD1222 dose. In DNA, the CDR3 is TGTGCCAGCGTAAGGTACTACGAGCAGTACTTC. It specifies CASVRYYEQYF.